This entry is about one T cell receptor (beta chain). At the DNA level, this CDR3 is encoded by other sequences in the same sample as well. These data originate in a study of shared clonotypes between healthy human individuals. On the study more broadly: A couple of women and three men aged 18 to 49 made up the donors.

The CDR3 is made up of 12 amino acids. Germline values: CDR1 MNHNS, CDR2 SASEGT. V shed 6 bases and J shed 1 base, with 6 bases lying between them. An even split of each subset's genomic DNA across several immunoSEQ plates was performed. In the authors' methods: Junction-only sequences without quality scores came from ImmunoSEQ, so filtering differed. Sequenced by immunoSEQ multiplex PCR; TCRdb stores in-frame clones only, minus some. V, J and clone size are those of that table, while D and trimming were read from the DNA. Of 780,000 or so clones listed, over 55% were seen once; the top ten hold approximately 1.7%.

Specimen: memory CD4+ T cells sorted from blood. Indicated subset: CD45RA-negative fraction. The V and J genes are TRBV6-1 and TRBJ1-1; D is ambiguous. The receptor was isolated from a woman in her 30s in good health. The CDR3 sequence: CASSRQNTEAFF. The CDR3 nucleotides are TGTGCCAGCAGCCGACAGAACACTGAAGCTTTCTTT.